These T cell receptor beta chains were read from a single sample in a study of blood T cell repertoires in COVID-19. TCRdb keeps only in-frame clones here, not all; method: immunoSEQ multiplex PCR. This table has approximately 150,000 clones, about 89% appearing once. Sequenced material: peripheral blood. The receptors come from a man in his fifties or sixties who had recovered from COVID-19. CDR3s include the opening cysteine and the closing phenylalanine or tryptophan. A D gene is named only where the DNA matches it firmly. Size is omitted from some rows. Given values are once, few, many or a class for expanded clones.

d_call j_call clone_size v_call cdr3_aa cdr3_nt
TRBD2 TRBJ2-3 - TRBV4-3 CASSQEAGGQTSTDTQYF TGCGCCAGCAGCCAAGAAGCGGGGGGGCAAACTAGCACAGATACGCAGTATTTT
- TRBJ2-5 - TRBV3-1/TRBV3-2 CASSQGNQGFETQYF TGTGCCAGCAGCCAAGGAAACCAGGGTTTCGAGACCCAGTACTTC
TRBD2 TRBJ2-1 once TRBV7-9 CASSQRLAGAYNEQFF TGTGCCAGCAGCCAGCGACTAGCGGGGGCCTACAATGAGCAGTTCTTC
- TRBJ1-2 once TRBV4-3 CASSHVQGPSDYGYTF TGCGCCAGCAGCCATGTACAGGGTCCCTCCGACTATGGCTACACCTTC
TRBD1 TRBJ2-1 - TRBV6-2/TRBV6-3 CASSPTGFASYNEQFF TGTGCCAGCAGCCCGACAGGGTTTGCCTCCTACAATGAGCAGTTCTTC
- TRBJ1-2 - TRBV2 CASMDIRNYGYTF TGTGCCAGCATGGACATCCGTAACTATGGCTACACCTTC
- TRBJ1-1 - TRBV11-3 CASSFRRDTTEAFF TGTGCCAGCAGCTTTCGTCGGGACACCACTGAAGCTTTCTTT
- TRBJ2-7 - TRBV7-9 CASSLDGGREQYF TGTGCCAGCAGCTTAGACGGGGGACGAGAGCAGTACTTC
TRBD1 TRBJ1-3 - TRBV29-1 CSVGDSSGNTIYF TGCAGCGTTGGGGACAGCTCTGGAAACACCATATATTTT
TRBD2 TRBJ2-1 - TRBV7-3 CASSLNAGGQYNEQFF TGTGCCAGCAGCTTAAATGCGGGGGGTCAATACAATGAGCAGTTCTTC
- TRBJ1-1 - TRBV7-8 CASSLSGNTEAFF TGTGCCAGCAGCTTGTCAGGGAACACTGAAGCTTTCTTT
TRBD1 TRBJ1-5 - TRBV3-1/TRBV3-2 CASSQGVDRRNQPQHF TGTGCCAGCAGCCAAGGGGTGGACAGGCGCAATCAGCCCCAGCATTTT
TRBD1 TRBJ2-5 - TRBV29-1 CSVIRTGQETQYF TGCAGCGTTATCAGGACAGGGCAGGAGACCCAGTACTTC
- TRBJ2-7 - TRBV5-6 CASSYRDNYEQYF TGTGCCAGCAGCTACCGGGACAACTACGAGCAGTACTTC
- TRBJ1-2 - TRBV19 CASSPSGQHYGYTF TGTGCCAGTAGTCCTTCGGGACAACACTATGGCTACACCTTC
- TRBJ2-7 - TRBV7-2 CASSSDRNTYEQYF TGTGCCAGCAGCTCCGACAGGAATACCTACGAGCAGTACTTC
- TRBJ1-2 - TRBV2 CASSEALRGRVGGYTF TGTGCCAGCAGTGAAGCGCTTCGAGGCCGGGTTGGGGGCTACACCTTC
TRBD2 TRBJ2-3 - TRBV7-2 CASSLDGGYTDTQYF TGTGCCAGCAGCTTAGACGGGGGGTACACAGATACGCAGTATTTT
TRBD1 TRBJ2-1 - TRBV19 CASSSRDRGSGNEQFF TGTGCCAGTAGTTCACGGGACAGGGGATCTGGGAATGAGCAGTTCTTC
- TRBJ1-3 few TRBV21-1 CASSKGRRGDSGNTIYF TGTGCCAGCAGCAAGGGGCGCAGGGGAGACTCTGGAAACACCATATATTTT
- TRBJ1-5 few TRBV7-8 CASSRDSSSQPQHF TGTGCCAGCAGCCGAGACAGCAGCAGTCAGCCCCAGCATTTT
TRBD1 TRBJ1-2 - TRBV7-2 CASSLGQGNYGYTF TGTGCCAGCAGCCTCGGACAGGGGAACTATGGCTACACCTTC
TRBD1 TRBJ2-2 few TRBV11-3 CASSSGTGASNTGELFF TGTGCCAGCAGCTCCGGGACAGGGGCGTCGAACACCGGGGAGCTGTTTTTT
- TRBJ1-2 once TRBV6-5 CASSYSRVRVNYGYTF TGTGCCAGCAGTTACTCGAGGGTTCGAGTTAACTATGGCTACACCTTC
TRBD1 TRBJ1-2 - TRBV7-8 CASSLVGQGDYGYTF TGTGCCAGCAGCTTAGTGGGACAGGGGGACTATGGCTACACCTTC
TRBD2 TRBJ2-3 - TRBV19 CASSIGALSGVPTDTQYF TGTGCCAGTAGTATAGGGGCTTTGAGCGGGGTGCCCACAGATACGCAGTATTTT
- TRBJ1-3 - TRBV7-9 CASSLDRENTIYF TGTGCCAGCAGCTTAGACAGGGAAAACACCATATATTTT
- TRBJ2-4 - TRBV7-9 CASSLEGRGIIAKNIQYF TGTGCCAGCAGCTTAGAAGGTCGGGGGATTATAGCCAAAAACATTCAGTACTTC
- TRBJ1-5 - TRBV6-5 CASSRGQYNQPQHF TGTGCCAGCAGCCGCGGACAATACAATCAGCCCCAGCATTTT
TRBD1 TRBJ1-1 - TRBV25-1 CASKKAGGANTEAFF TGTGCCAGCAAGAAGGCAGGGGGTGCGAACACTGAAGCTTTCTTT
TRBD2 TRBJ2-3 - TRBV30 CAWRTSGGSLDTQYF TGTGCCTGGCGTACTAGCGGGGGGAGTTTAGATACGCAGTATTTT
- TRBJ1-1 few TRBV11-2 CASSPRAGGTEAFF TGTGCCAGCAGCCCTAGAGCGGGGGGCACTGAAGCTTTCTTT
- TRBJ1-2 few TRBV7-9 CASSAGGYGYTF TGTGCCAGCAGCGCCGGCGGGTATGGCTACACCTTC
- TRBJ1-1 - TRBV6-5 CASSTGNTEAFF TGTGCCAGCAGTACAGGGAACACTGAAGCTTTCTTT
- TRBJ1-2 - TRBV5-1 CASSLMTDYGYTF TGCGCCAGCAGCTTGATGACAGACTATGGCTACACCTTC
TRBD1 TRBJ1-2 - TRBV5-6 CASSPRDRVRSYGYTF TGTGCCAGCAGCCCACGGGACAGGGTGAGGAGCTATGGCTACACCTTC
- TRBJ2-6 - TRBV4-1 CASSQASTGSGANVLTF TGCGCCAGCAGCCAAGCGAGCACAGGGAGTGGGGCCAACGTCCTGACTTTC
- TRBJ2-2 - TRBV19 CASSRLSRRDTGELFF TGTGCCAGTAGTAGGTTGAGTCGGCGGGACACCGGGGAGCTGTTTTTT
- TRBJ2-2 - TRBV2 CASRRRQENTGELFF TGTGCCAGCAGACGGAGGCAGGAGAACACCGGGGAGCTGTTTTTT
- TRBJ1-2 few TRBV25-1 CASSGRLYGYTF TGTGCCAGCAGTGGAAGACTTTATGGCTACACCTTC
TRBD1 TRBJ2-3 - TRBV2 CASSEEGRGKYCF TGTGCCAGCAGTGAAGAGGGCAGGGGGAAATATTGTTTT
TRBD1 TRBJ2-5 - TRBV9 CASSGWDRGPKETQYF TGTGCCAGCAGCGGCTGGGACAGGGGACCCAAAGAGACCCAGTACTTC
- TRBJ2-1 - TRBV5-1 CASSLELHNEQFF TGCGCCAGCAGCTTGGAACTCCACAATGAGCAGTTCTTC
- TRBJ2-7 - TRBV5-8 CASSIRDMSYEQYF TGTGCCAGCAGTATAAGGGACATGTCCTACGAGCAGTACTTC
TRBD2 TRBJ2-1 few TRBV11-2 CASSLALAGVNEQFF TGTGCCAGCAGCTTAGCACTAGCGGGGGTGAATGAGCAGTTCTTC
TRBD1 TRBJ2-5 - TRBV9 CASSGVQGAWETQYF TGTGCCAGCAGCGGGGTCCAGGGGGCTTGGGAGACCCAGTACTTC
TRBD1 TRBJ1-2 - TRBV3-1/TRBV3-2 CASTGQGGSNYGYTF TGTGCCAGCACGGGACAGGGGGGCTCTAACTATGGCTACACCTTC